The clone carrying this T cell receptor beta chain was seen a few times. Antigen unknown. The data originate from a study of T cells in Graves' hyperthyroidism and ophthalmopathy. The investigators amplified TCR beta CDR3 regions from RNA transcripts. The TCR CDR3 first-round RT-PCR relied on the HTBI primer set. MiXCR, run by TCRdb on the multiplex PCR reads, gives a single entry per CDR3 protein. The data show 300,000 to 400,000 distinct CDR3 sequences, over 10% seen once. Points from the study as a whole: Within blood appeared most thyroid clonotypes that had expanded above 0.001.

The ends were cut back, 3 bases at V and 4 bases at J, with 16 bases in the middle. This CDR3 contains 16 residues. From germline, CDR1 is SGHVS and CDR2 FQNEAQ. Specimen: blood. This TCR was recovered from a woman in her late teens or twenties with Graves' hyperthyroidism. J is TRBJ1-3 and V is TRBV7-8, with no clear D. CDR3 residues: CASSLTPGPLGNTIYF. CDR3 DNA sequence: TGTGCCAGCAGCTTGACCCCGGGCCCCTTGGGAAACACCATATATTTT.